The rows below give T cell receptor beta chains drawn from one sample of a study of T cells in Graves' hyperthyroidism and ophthalmopathy. TCRdb independently ran MiXCR on the multiplex PCR reads; one entry per CDR3 protein. The repertoire consists of roughly 500,000 distinct CDR3 sequences, with about 15% occurring once and the leading ten covering 25% to 30%. Sequenced: blood. All receptors come from a woman in her 30s with Graves' ophthalmopathy. The CDR3 runs from the conserved cysteine through the conserved F or W. D genes are given only for firm matches. Size is stated for part of the rows, as once, few or many counts, or as a class when the clone is expanded.

size: many; D: TRBD2; J: TRBJ2-3; V: TRBV7-3; CDR3: CASSLIGAGGPSDTQYF; DNA: TGTGCCAGCAGCTTAATAGGGGCGGGAGGGCCCTCAGATACGCAGTATTTT
size: many; D: -; J: TRBJ1-4; V: TRBV7-3; CDR3: CASSLMGGDEKLFF; DNA: TGTGCCAGCAGCTTAATGGGAGGCGATGAAAAACTGTTTTTT
size: -; D: -; J: TRBJ2-7; V: TRBV7-2; CDR3: CASREGTGQLPYEQYF; DNA: TGTGCCAGCAGAGAAGGGACCGGCCAATTACCCTACGAGCAGTACTTC
size: -; D: -; J: TRBJ2-1; V: TRBV11-1; CDR3: CASSVDPWNEQFF; DNA: TGTGCCAGCAGCGTAGACCCGTGGAATGAGCAGTTCTTC
size: -; D: TRBD2; J: TRBJ2-1; V: TRBV9; CDR3: CASSADSGRGSYNEQFF; DNA: TGTGCCAGCAGCGCCGATAGCGGGAGGGGCTCCTACAATGAGCAGTTCTTC
size: many; D: TRBD2; J: TRBJ2-7; V: TRBV12-3/TRBV12-4; CDR3: CASSSGLGGAEQYF; DNA: TGTGCCAGCAGCTCGGGACTAGGGGGTGCGGAGCAGTACTTC
size: few; D: -; J: TRBJ2-7; V: TRBV30; CDR3: CAWSGTYEQYF; DNA: TGTGCCTGGAGTGGGACCTACGAGCAGTACTTC
size: -; D: TRBD1; J: TRBJ2-1; V: TRBV6-2/TRBV6-3; CDR3: CASSQLQGSEQFF; DNA: TGTGCCAGCAGCCAATTACAGGGGAGCGAGCAGTTCTTC
size: many; D: -; J: TRBJ1-4; V: TRBV4-1; CDR3: CASSREKLFF; DNA: TGCGCCAGCAGCCGTGAAAAACTGTTTTTT
size: few; D: TRBD1; J: TRBJ1-4; V: TRBV6-1; CDR3: CASSRTGETNEKLFF; DNA: TGTGCCAGCAGTCGGACAGGGGAGACTAATGAAAAACTGTTTTTT
size: few; D: -; J: TRBJ2-1; V: TRBV7-9; CDR3: CASSHHRGVTYNEQFF; DNA: TGTGCCAGCAGCCACCATAGGGGAGTAACCTACAATGAGCAGTTCTTC
size: -; D: -; J: TRBJ2-2; V: TRBV6-2/TRBV6-3; CDR3: CASSCSRSVIYTGKLFF; DNA: TGTGCCAGCAGTTGCTCGAGGAGCGTTATCTACACCGGGAAGCTGTTTTTT
size: many; D: TRBD2; J: TRBJ2-1; V: TRBV12-3/TRBV12-4; CDR3: CASRMAGGEVGQFF; DNA: TGTGCCAGTCGTATGGCGGGAGGGGAAGTTGGGCAGTTCTTC
size: many; D: -; J: TRBJ2-1; V: TRBV28; CDR3: CASGQGNRVLSYNEQFF; DNA: TGTGCCAGCGGGCAGGGGAACAGAGTGTTATCCTACAATGAGCAGTTCTTC
size: -; D: -; J: TRBJ2-7; V: TRBV30; CDR3: CAWSGWDRPIFYEQYF; DNA: TGTGCCTGGAGTGGTTGGGACCGCCCGATTTTCTACGAGCAGTACTTC
size: -; D: TRBD2; J: TRBJ2-3; V: TRBV2; CDR3: CASRAGTSGRIDTQYF; DNA: TGTGCCAGCAGGGCCGGGACTAGCGGGAGAATAGATACGCAGTATTTT
size: many; D: -; J: TRBJ2-3; V: TRBV6-4; CDR3: CASSAGTRSTDTQYF; DNA: TGTGCCAGCAGTGCCGGGACAAGAAGCACAGATACGCAGTATTTT
size: many; D: TRBD2; J: TRBJ2-3; V: TRBV29-1; CDR3: CSVLAGGTVTQYF; DNA: TGCAGCGTTTTGGCGGGAGGGACTGTTACGCAGTATTTT
size: many; D: -; J: TRBJ2-3; V: TRBV20-1; CDR3: CSANDPGGSSTDTQYF; DNA: TGCAGTGCCAACGACCCGGGTGGCTCTAGCACAGATACGCAGTATTTT
size: many; D: -; J: TRBJ2-2; V: TRBV28; CDR3: CASSSLVAITGELFF; DNA: TGTGCCAGCAGTTCATTGGTAGCGATAACCGGGGAGCTGTTTTTT
size: once; D: -; J: TRBJ1-2; V: TRBV5-1; CDR3: CASSSRSPNYGYTF; DNA: TGTGCCAGCAGCTCACGTTCTCCTAACTATGGCTACACCTTC
size: few; D: TRBD2; J: TRBJ2-7; V: TRBV5-6; CDR3: CASSLRTSGRDYEQYF; DNA: TGTGCCAGCAGCTTGCGGACTAGCGGGAGAGATTACGAGCAGTACTTC
size: many; D: TRBD1; J: TRBJ1-2; V: TRBV7-2; CDR3: CASSPGTGLYGYTF; DNA: TGTGCCAGCAGCCCCGGGACAGGGCTCTATGGCTACACCTTC
size: -; D: TRBD1; J: TRBJ1-2; V: TRBV19; CDR3: CASRKTGNYGYTF; DNA: TGTGCCAGTAGAAAGACAGGGAACTATGGCTACACCTTC
size: -; D: TRBD2; J: TRBJ2-3; V: TRBV4-3; CDR3: CASSQDPPGTSSDTQYF; DNA: TGCGCCAGCAGCCAAGATCCGCCCGGGACTAGTTCAGATACGCAGTATTTT
size: -; D: -; J: TRBJ2-7; V: TRBV15; CDR3: CATSRDGGNAEQYF; DNA: TGTGCCACCAGCAGAGATGGGGGAAATGCCGAGCAGTACTTC
size: many; D: TRBD1; J: TRBJ2-4; V: TRBV28; CDR3: CASSLEDRVYPNIQYF; DNA: TGTGCCAGCAGCCTCGAGGACAGGGTCTATCCAAACATTCAGTACTTC
size: -; D: -; J: TRBJ1-5; V: TRBV5-6; CDR3: CASSLMSDFSNQPQHF; DNA: TGTGCCAGCAGCTTGATGTCGGATTTTAGCAATCAGCCCCAGCATTTT
size: once; D: -; J: TRBJ2-5; V: TRBV6-1; CDR3: CASNLGGTQYF; DNA: TGTGCCAGCAACCTAGGTGGGACCCAGTACTTC
size: many; D: -; J: TRBJ1-2; V: TRBV5-8; CDR3: CASSFKDYGYTF; DNA: TGTGCCAGCAGCTTCAAAGACTATGGCTACACCTTC
size: -; D: -; J: TRBJ1-1; V: TRBV6-9; CDR3: CASSLSDSKKAFF; DNA: TGTGCCAGCAGTCTATCAGACAGTAAGAAAGCTTTCTTT
size: few; D: TRBD1; J: TRBJ2-2; V: TRBV28; CDR3: CASSLRDRGTGELFF; DNA: TGTGCCAGCAGTCTCCGGGACAGGGGCACCGGGGAGCTGTTTTTT
size: few; D: TRBD1; J: TRBJ1-4; V: TRBV14; CDR3: CASSQVGQGANEKLFF; DNA: TGTGCCAGCAGCCAAGTCGGACAGGGGGCAAATGAAAAACTGTTTTTT
size: many; D: -; J: TRBJ1-2; V: TRBV11-2; CDR3: CASSSGEGLYGYTF; DNA: TGTGCCAGCAGCTCGGGAGAGGGCCTCTATGGCTACACCTTC
size: -; D: TRBD2; J: TRBJ2-1; V: TRBV7-9; CDR3: CASTVLGLAGGEQFF; DNA: TGTGCCAGCACCGTTCTGGGACTAGCGGGAGGTGAGCAGTTCTTC
size: -; D: TRBD1; J: TRBJ1-5; V: TRBV19; CDR3: CASSPIDRDNQPQHF; DNA: TGTGCCAGTAGTCCGATAGACAGGGATAATCAGCCCCAGCATTTT
size: -; D: TRBD1; J: TRBJ1-6; V: TRBV20-1; CDR3: CSASRQGGNSPLHF; DNA: TGCAGTGCTTCTAGACAGGGGGGAAATTCACCCCTCCACTTT
size: few; D: -; J: TRBJ1-2; V: TRBV9; CDR3: CASSASGTEVDGYTF; DNA: TGTGCCAGCAGCGCGTCCGGGACGGAGGTTGACGGCTACACCTTC
size: -; D: TRBD1; J: TRBJ1-5; V: TRBV12-3/TRBV12-4; CDR3: CASSSGTGLNQPQHF; DNA: TGTGCCAGCAGTTCCGGGACAGGGTTAAATCAGCCCCAGCATTTT
size: many; D: TRBD1; J: TRBJ2-7; V: TRBV6-1; CDR3: CASSRQGYEQYF; DNA: TGTGCCAGCTCACGACAGGGCTACGAGCAGTACTTC
size: -; D: -; J: TRBJ1-4; V: TRBV6-6; CDR3: CASSSSENEKLFF; DNA: TGTGCCAGCAGTTCCTCGGAGAATGAAAAACTGTTTTTT
size: -; D: TRBD1; J: TRBJ2-7; V: TRBV6-2/TRBV6-3; CDR3: CASVPGQGSSYEQYF; DNA: TGTGCCAGCGTCCCGGGACAGGGAAGCTCCTACGAGCAGTACTTC
size: many; D: TRBD2; J: TRBJ2-5; V: TRBV20-1; CDR3: CSASLAGGVETQYF; DNA: TGCAGTGCTAGTTTAGCGGGAGGGGTAGAGACCCAGTACTTC
size: few; D: TRBD2; J: TRBJ2-3; V: TRBV20-1; CDR3: CSGITSGVTDTQYF; DNA: TGCAGTGGGATCACTAGCGGGGTTACAGATACGCAGTATTTT
size: few; D: -; J: TRBJ2-7; V: TRBV5-6; CDR3: CASSQMGVYEQYF; DNA: TGTGCCAGCAGCCAAATGGGGGTCTACGAGCAGTACTTC
size: many; D: TRBD2; J: TRBJ2-1; V: TRBV28; CDR3: CASSLLDTSGSNNEQFF; DNA: TGTGCCAGCAGTTTATTGGACACTAGCGGGAGTAACAATGAGCAGTTCTTC
size: -; D: TRBD2; J: TRBJ2-1; V: TRBV10-3; CDR3: CAIRKTSGTDEQFF; DNA: TGTGCCATCAGGAAGACTAGCGGGACCGATGAGCAGTTCTTC
size: many; D: -; J: TRBJ1-2; V: TRBV4-1; CDR3: CASSQPQGRDGYTF; DNA: TGCGCCAGCAGCCAACCACAGGGTCGCGATGGCTACACCTTC
size: -; D: -; J: TRBJ1-5; V: TRBV20-1; CDR3: CSARVGVGGTDQPQHF; DNA: TGCAGTGCTAGAGTGGGGGTCGGAGGGACTGATCAGCCCCAGCATTTT
size: few; D: -; J: TRBJ2-7; V: TRBV6-2/TRBV6-3; CDR3: CASSLTGTHSYEQYF; DNA: TGTGCCAGCAGTCTTACCGGGACACACTCCTACGAGCAGTACTTC
size: -; D: -; J: TRBJ2-2; V: TRBV10-3; CDR3: CAISERTLGELFF; DNA: TGTGCCATCAGTGAGCGTACTCTGGGGGAGCTGTTTTTT
size: many; D: -; J: TRBJ2-2; V: TRBV5-1; CDR3: CASSLEQTTGELFF; DNA: TGCGCCAGCAGCTTGGAACAGACCACCGGGGAGCTGTTTTTT
size: many; D: TRBD2; J: TRBJ2-5; V: TRBV20-1; CDR3: CSVLPTSGSQETQYF; DNA: TGCAGTGTTCTTCCGACTAGCGGGAGCCAAGAGACCCAGTACTTC
size: few; D: -; J: TRBJ2-7; V: TRBV28; CDR3: CASTKGGARLADAYEQYF; DNA: TGTGCCAGCACTAAAGGGGGGGCGCGACTAGCTGACGCCTACGAGCAGTACTTC
size: -; D: -; J: TRBJ2-6; V: TRBV30; CDR3: CAWRGRDSGANVLTF; DNA: TGTGCCTGGAGGGGCAGAGATTCTGGGGCCAACGTCCTGACTTTC
size: many; D: -; J: TRBJ2-5; V: TRBV6-5; CDR3: CASSYGGSEETQYF; DNA: TGTGCCAGCAGTTACGGAGGGAGCGAGGAGACCCAGTACTTC
size: many; D: -; J: TRBJ1-1; V: TRBV6-6; CDR3: CASSYRTEAFF; DNA: TGTGCCAGCAGTTACCGCACTGAAGCTTTCTTT